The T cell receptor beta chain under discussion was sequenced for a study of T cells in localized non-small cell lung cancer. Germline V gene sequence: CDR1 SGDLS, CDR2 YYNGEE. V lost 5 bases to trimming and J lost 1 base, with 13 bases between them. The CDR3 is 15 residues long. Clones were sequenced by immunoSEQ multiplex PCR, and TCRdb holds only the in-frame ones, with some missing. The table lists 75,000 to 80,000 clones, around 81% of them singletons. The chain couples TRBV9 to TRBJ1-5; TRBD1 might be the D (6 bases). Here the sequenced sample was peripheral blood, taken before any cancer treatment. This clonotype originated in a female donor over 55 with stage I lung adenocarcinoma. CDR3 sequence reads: CASSPMGGSNQPQHF. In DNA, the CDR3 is TGTGCCAGCAGTCCCATGGGGGGCAGCAATCAGCCCCAGCATTTT.